One sample yielded the 30 T cell receptor beta chains listed below, sequenced in a study of GPR56 and killer-like receptors on CD4 memory cells. For each CDR3 protein, TCRdb gives one entry from its re-call of the reads, without DNA. In all, the sample yields some 1,500 distinct CDR3 sequences. Sorting by FACS used killer cell lectin-like receptor and GPR56 expression to define five CD4+ populations. Source material: memory CD4+ T cells from blood. The receptors come from a human donor in good health.

This clonotype is labeled medium-sized based on frequency. The gene calls are TRBV30 and TRBJ2-2; as DNA is missing, the TRBD1 call by TCRdb cannot be tested. The CDR3 is 11 residues long. Germline values: CDR1 GTSNPN, CDR2 SVGIG (reference sequence). This CDR3 is CAWGGSGELFF. Complete variable domain (other parts from reference TRBV30 and TRBJ2-2): SQTIHQWPATLVQPVGSPLSLECTVEGTSNPNLYWYRQAAGRGLQLLFYSVGIGQISSEVPQNLSASRPQDRQFILSSKKLLLSDSGFYLCAWGGSGELFFGEGSRLTVL.

This clonotype is classed as large by frequency. This chain uses TRBV27 with TRBJ1-6. The CDR3 sequence is 16 residues long. Germline V CDR1 and CDR2: MNHEY, SMNVEV (reference sequence). The CDR3 sequence: CASSFLPQAGNSPLHF.

In terms of frequency, this clonotype is medium-sized. J is TRBJ2-3 and V is TRBV30; TCRdb returns TRBD1, unconfirmable since there is no DNA. Per germline, CDR1 GTSNPN and CDR2 SVGIG (reference sequence). This CDR3 spans 13 amino acids. CDR3 in amino acids: CAWTGQPGDTQYF.

The chain is built from TRBV19 and TRBJ1-4. Germline CDR1 and CDR2: LNHDA and SQIVND (reference sequence). There are 13 residues in the CDR3. CDR3 residues: CASTSRDKQKLFF. The entire variable domain, with the rest obtained from reference TRBV19 and TRBJ1-4, is as follows: DGGITQSPKYLFRKEGQNVTLSCEQNLNHDAMYWYRQDPGQGLRLIYYSQIVNDFQKGDIAEGYSVSREKKESFPLTVTSAQKNPTAFYLCASTSRDKQKLFFGSGTQLSVL.

In terms of frequency, this clonotype is medium-sized. The V and J genes are TRBV5-5 and TRBJ1-3. Looked up from germline, CDR1 is SGHKS and CDR2 is YYEKEE (reference sequence). This CDR3 region has 15 residues. The CDR3 region is CASSLAWERGNTIYF.

In terms of frequency, this clonotype is large. This sequence joins TRBV6-1 and TRBJ1-4; lacking DNA, the TRBD1 call made by TCRdb goes unchecked. The V gene's germline CDR1 is MNHNS and CDR2 SASEGT. This CDR3 spans 15 amino acids. The CDR3 loop reads CASSEQQGLMKKLFF.

The chain carries TRBV30 and TRBJ2-5; checking the TCRdb D call of TRBD1 is not possible without DNA. The CDR3 runs 13 residues. In germline, CDR1 is GTSNPN, CDR2 SVGIG (reference sequence). The CDR3 region is CAWSPTGGETQYF.

Considering frequency, this clonotype is large. The chain links TRBV19 to TRBJ2-1. Germline V gene data show CDR1 as LNHDA and CDR2 as SQIVND (reference sequence). The CDR3 has 13 residues. The chain's CDR3 is CASSTRFNNEQFF.

The chain is built from TRBV7-2 and TRBJ1-3; TCRdb gives TRBD1 as the D gene, but with no DNA this cannot be confirmed. The CDR3 runs to 17 residues. Germline V CDR1 and CDR2: SGHTA, FQGNSA. The CDR3 sequence: CASSLKGGGHNGNTIYF.

V is TRBV11-3 and J is TRBJ2-2; the TCRdb D gene call, TRBD1, has no DNA to confirm it. The V gene's germline CDR1 is SGHNT and CDR2 YENEEA. CDR3 size: 13 residues. The CDR3 sequence: CASHNRDTWELFF.

This clonotype ranks as medium-sized in terms of frequency. The chain joins TRBV11-3 to TRBJ2-3; TCRdb designates TRBD2, a call that cannot be tested without DNA. The CDR3 is made up of 14 amino acids. Germline V lookup: CDR1 SGHNT, CDR2 YENEEA. This CDR3 is CASSLSSVTDTQYF.

V and J are TRBV2 and TRBJ2-2; TCRdb names TRBD2, which stays unverified in the absence of DNA. The germline gives CDR1 SNHLY, CDR2 FYNNEI. This CDR3 is 15 amino acids long. CDR3: CASSERTSDTGELFF.

This clonotype counts as medium-sized by frequency. The rearrangement uses TRBV30 and TRBJ1-1. In germline, CDR1 is GTSNPN, CDR2 SVGIG (reference sequence). The CDR3 length is 12 residues. The CDR3: CAGTRQNTEAFF.

This clonotype is large by frequency. This chain links TRBV24-1 with TRBJ1-2. The CDR3 covers 14 residues. Germline CDR1 and CDR2: KGHDR and SFDVKD. The CDR3 region is CATSDRDGRAGYTF.

Considering frequency, this clonotype is large. This chain connects TRBV19 to TRBJ1-1. The CDR3 spans 15 residues. CDR1 is LNHDA, CDR2 SQIVND, per germline (reference sequence). The CDR3 loop is CASSTNQGKNTEAFF.

The chain couples TRBV9 to TRBJ2-1; the TCRdb call, TRBD1, lacks DNA for checking. There are 16 residues in the CDR3. Germline-derived CDR1 and CDR2 are SGDLS and YYNGEE. The CDR3 sequence: CASSPRWGVSYNEQFF.

This CDR3 is CASSSTRTNQETQYF. This chain uses TRBV7-6 with TRBJ2-5; TCRdb calls TRBD2, which cannot be checked without DNA. This CDR3 is built from 15 residues. Per the germline V gene, CDR1 is SGHVS and CDR2 is FNYEAQ.

V gene TRBV29-1 combines with J gene TRBJ1-2; TCRdb calls TRBD1, which cannot be checked without DNA. The CDR3 extends over 14 amino acids. CDR1 and CDR2 from the germline V gene are SQVTM and ANQGSEA. This chain's CDR3 is CSGRTGTYPSGYTF. The full variable domain, in which reference TRBV29-1 and TRBJ1-2 provide the parts outside the CDR3, is SAVISQKPSRDICQRGTSLTIQCQVDSQVTMMFWYRQQPGQSLTLIATANQGSEATYESGFVIDKFPISRPNLTFSTLTVSNMSPEDSSIYLCSGRTGTYPSGYTFGSGTRLTVV.

This sequence joins TRBV16 and TRBJ1-1; as DNA is missing, the TRBD1 call by TCRdb cannot be tested. CDR1 and CDR2 from the germline V gene are KGHSY and FQNENV. The CDR3 covers 14 residues. The CDR3 region is CASSHNRENTEAFF.

The chain carries TRBV19 and TRBJ2-3; TCRdb's D call of TRBD2 is untestable without DNA. The CDR3 spans 15 residues. The germline CDR1 and CDR2 sequences are LNHDA and SQIVND (reference sequence). The chain's CDR3 is CASSIAGGVTDTQYF.

The V call is TRBV4-3, the J call TRBJ2-3; TCRdb names TRBD1, which stays unverified in the absence of DNA. This CDR3 region has 17 residues. Per germline, CDR1 LGHNA and CDR2 YSLEER. The CDR3 is CASSQDYARGLTDTQYF.

This clonotype shows up as medium-sized by frequency. V usage is TRBV7-9 and J usage is TRBJ2-2. Germline CDR1 is SEHNR and CDR2 is FQNEAQ (reference sequence). The CDR3 consists of 14 residues. The CDR3 here is CASSFDTSTGELFF.

In terms of frequency, this clonotype is medium-sized. This sequence joins TRBV12-3 or TRBV12-4 and TRBJ2-1; as DNA is missing, the TRBD1 call by TCRdb cannot be tested. The CDR3 consists of 15 residues. CDR3 loop: CASSLSAGADNEQFF.

This clonotype shows up as medium-sized by frequency. The chain carries TRBV10-3 and TRBJ1-4. This CDR3 comprises 15 residues. Germline CDR1 ENHRY, CDR2 SYGVKD. CDR3: CAISEGPAYNEKLFF.

According to its frequency, this clonotype is medium-sized. This chain uses TRBV7-9 with TRBJ1-1; TCRdb reports TRBD1, a call that lacks DNA to check it against. Germline CDR1 reads SEHNR; CDR2 reads FQNEAQ (reference sequence). The CDR3 runs to 15 residues. The CDR3: CASSSYTGRNTEAFF.

Measured by frequency, this clonotype is medium-sized. The V call is TRBV19, the J call TRBJ1-3. Germline CDR1 reads LNHDA; CDR2 reads SQIVND (reference sequence). This CDR3 has 12 residues. The CDR3 protein is CASSRSGNTIYF. The full variable domain, in which reference TRBV19 and TRBJ1-3 provide the parts outside the CDR3, is DGGITQSPKYLFRKEGQNVTLSCEQNLNHDAMYWYRQDPGQGLRLIYYSQIVNDFQKGDIAEGYSVSREKKESFPLTVTSAQKNPTAFYLCASSRSGNTIYFGEGSWLTVV.

The CDR3 protein is CSARDPVVGQGNQPQHF. V and J are TRBV20-1 and TRBJ1-5; the TCRdb D gene call, TRBD1, has no DNA to confirm it. The CDR3 has 17 amino acids. Germline V gives CDR1 DFQATT, CDR2 SNEGSKA (reference sequence).

This clonotype shows up as large by frequency. This chain uses TRBV6-1 with TRBJ2-5; TCRdb outputs TRBD2, but without DNA this stays unchecked. Germline CDR1 MNHNS, CDR2 SASEGT. This CDR3 has 15 residues. CDR3 in amino acids: CASSNLAGGGETQYF.

The chain carries TRBV7-2 and TRBJ2-1; the D gene TCRdb calls, TRBD1, cannot be checked with no DNA. This CDR3 is 14 amino acids long. Germline CDR1 reads SGHTA; CDR2 reads FQGNSA. The CDR3 reads CASSATGGFLEQFF.

Considering frequency, this clonotype is large (0.1 to 1%). The chain recombines TRBV7-2 with TRBJ2-7. This CDR3 has 14 residues. Germline values: CDR1 SGHTA, CDR2 FQGNSA. CDR3 loop: CASTTPSVAYEQYF.